The 3 T cell receptor beta chains reported below all come from one sample, sequenced in a study of response to subunit inactivated influenza vaccine (dated by TCRdb to 2017 to 2018). What the time point label conveys for this sample: 45 days after influenza vaccine administration. The library was made by RT-PCR. Instrument used: Illumina HiSeq 2500. TCRdb itself trimmed the public reads at Q25 with fastp, ran MiXCR and retained productive beta chains. Each CDR3 protein appears once, grouped with its most common genes and DNA. Present in this sample are about 520,000 distinct CDR3 sequences, roughly 9.7% of which were seen just once. The ten most abundant clones make up 12% of the sample. The source material was PBMCs from blood, sampled 45 days after vaccination. These TCRs come from a man aged 45 to 65 who received an inactivated influenza vaccine. Donor details come from another sample of the same person, matched by shared clones.

This chain connects TRBV10-3 to TRBJ2-7; the D gene is possibly TRBD2 (6 bases). Trimming took 6 bases from V and 3 from J, leaving 15 bases between them. The CDR3 is 14 residues long. CDR1 and CDR2 from the germline V gene are ENHRY and SYGVKD. CDR3 residues: CAIRAGTSLYEQYF. In DNA, the CDR3 is TGTGCCATCAGGGCCGGGACTTCCCTCTACGAGCAGTACTTC.

V usage is TRBV28 and J usage is TRBJ1-5; D ambiguous. The V gene lost 3 bases and the J gene lost 4 bases, with 13 bases spanning the gap. CDR1 is MDHEN and CDR2 is SYDVKM in the germline V gene. The CDR3 totals 15 residues. CDR3 loop: CASSLKGRLNQPQHF. CDR3 DNA: TGTGCCAGCAGTTTGAAGGGCAGGCTTAATCAGCCCCAGCATTTT.

This chain uses TRBV12-5 with TRBJ2-7; either TRBD1 or TRBD2 may fit D (5 bases each). V gave up 10 bases and J gave up 6 bases, with 28 bases separating them. Germline V lookup: CDR1 LGHNT, CDR2 FRNRAP. This CDR3 has 16 amino acids. DNA for the CDR3: TGTGCTAATGAGGTTTTCGACCGACGAGGGCAGGGCGAGCAGTACTTC. Encoded protein: CANEVFDRRGQGEQYF.